This T cell receptor (beta chain) was identified during a study of shared clonotypes between healthy human individuals. Study context: Two women and a few men aged 18 to 49 served as donors. Each donor had three CD4 naive, three CD4 memory, two CD8 naive and one CD8 memory plate.

Assay used: immunoSEQ multiplex PCR; TCRdb lists only in-frame clones, some missing. The sample lists 950,000 to 1,100,000 clones, roughly 75% occurring once. CD45RA+ naive and CD45RA-negative memory subsets were separated from CD4+ cells. The CDR3 loop spans 13 amino acids. Germline-derived CDR1 and CDR2 are SGHRS and YFSETQ. Trimming pared 5 bases from V and 0 bases from J, leaving 8 bases between. About this clone: Its target is unknown.

Study-wide findings and caveats: Among the subsets, naive ones generally showed larger estimated richness than memory ones.

Source material: memory CD4+ T cells sorted from blood. Subset denoted: CD45RA-negative fraction. This TCR came from a man in his late teens or twenties in good health. The V gene is TRBV5-1, the J gene TRBJ2-5, with no clear D. CDR3 sequence (DNA): TGCGCCAGCAGTGGCGCGGACCAAGAGACCCAGTACTTC. Protein product: CASSGADQETQYF. The full variable domain, rest sourced from reference TRBV5-1 and TRBJ2-5, is KAGVTQTPRYLIKTRGQQVTLSCSPISGHRSVSWYQQTPGQGLQFLFEYFSETQRNKGNFPGRFSGRQFSNSRSEMNVSTLELGDSALYLCASSGADQETQYFGPGTRLLVL.